This T cell receptor beta chain was found in a study of monozygotic twins with inflammatory bowel disease. Study findings and constraints: The study found lower TCRbeta diversity (inverse Simpson) in IBD patients than in healthy co-twins.

A word on this clonotype: The antigen remains undetermined.

One entry per CDR3 protein, without DNA, is what TCRdb gives after re-calling the 5' RACE reads. The ten top clones account for 2% to 2.5%, within a sample of 440,000 or so distinct CDR3 sequences. CDR3 length equals 16 residues. Germline values: CDR1 MNHEY, CDR2 SVGAGI. The TCR was taken from a human donor with ulcerative colitis or Crohn's disease, or a healthy co-twin of an affected twin (not recorded which). Sample: blood. The V gene is TRBV6-5, the J gene TRBJ2-3; TCRdb picks TRBD1, but there is no DNA to check that call. This chain's CDR3 is CASSYLPGPSTDTQYF.